This paragraph covers one T cell receptor beta chain sequence. The antigen is unknown. This entry belongs to a study of molecular identifiers for immune sequencing clone quantification. Regarding the study as a whole: Effector cells had over 98% of their molecules in clones above 20 RNA copies, while naive cells had under 1%.

Deletions cut 8 bases from V and 0 bases from J, with 14 bases between. The germline CDR1 and CDR2 sequences are MNHNY and SVGAGI (reference sequence). The CDR3 is 14 residues long. The authors built bulk TCR libraries by previously described methods with listed TCR primers. MiXCR, applied by TCRdb to the PCR reads, yields one record per CDR3 protein. The sample lists roughly 320,000 distinct CDR3 sequences, roughly 23% occurring once. With RNA at 10%, 30% or 50%, naive CD8 libraries came from roughly 18,000 to 920,000 sorted cells. Naive CD8 T cells were FACS-sorted by CD8+CD4-CCR7+CD45RA+ markers. V gene TRBV6-6 combines with J gene TRBJ2-7; D not certain. The sequence was obtained from a human donor in good health. Some libraries in this study had Jurkat cell RNA spiked in. The source material was naive CD8+ T cells from blood, with Jurkat cell RNA spiked in. Regarding subset: FACS-sorted CD8+CD4-CCR7+CD45RA+ naive T cells. In DNA, the CDR3 is TGTGCCAGCGTCGCGAAGCTCAGCTCCTACGAGCAGTACTTC. This sequence encodes CASVAKLSSYEQYF.